This TCR beta chain was recorded in a study of response to subunit inactivated influenza vaccine. Study conclusions and caveats: Authors suggested each seasonal influenza vaccination recruits few new T cells.

CDR1 is SGDLS and CDR2 is YYNGEE in the germline V gene. The ends were cut back, 3 bases at V and 8 bases at J, with 13 bases in the middle. The CDR3 is 13 amino acids. TCRdb independently ran MiXCR on the RT-PCR reads; one entry per CDR3 protein. Among hundreds of thousands of distinct CDR3 sequences, less than 10% were seen once, and the ten largest hold under 15%. For this clonotype: The target antigen is unknown.

This sequence joins TRBV9 and TRBJ2-3, with a possible D match to TRBD2 (5 bases). The TCR sequence derives from a man aged 50-75 years who received an inactivated influenza vaccine. The sequencing here drew on PBMCs from blood, taken approximately 25 months after vaccination. The CDR3 protein is CASSESRGGTQYF. The CDR3 nucleotides read TGTGCCAGCAGCGAAAGCCGAGGAGGTACGCAGTATTTT.